This T cell receptor beta chain was documented in a study of regulatory T cells in long-lasting Graves disease. Germline V gene lookup returns CDR1 KGHSH and CDR2 LQKENI. Trimming stripped 10 bases from V and 3 bases from J, with 7 bases between. The CDR3 consists of 12 residues. Library construction for TCR beta used iRepertoire HTBI primers and Arm-PCR of CDR3 regions. TCRdb redid the calling of the multiplex PCR reads with MiXCR, one entry per CDR3 protein. The sample has 300,000 to 400,000 distinct CDR3 sequences, about 20% seen once. Time point reported: persistent/refractory GD, antithyroid drugs over 5 years with positive TRAb. With RNA extracted from PBMCs as input, the TCR library was made.

This TCR was recovered from a female donor with Graves disease. The rearrangement links TRBV18 to TRBJ2-6; D is undetermined. Specimen: peripheral blood mononuclear cells (PBMCs), collected when the disease was refractory, from a patient treated with antithyroid drugs. CDR3 protein: CATSLGANVLTF. The CDR3, as DNA: TGTGCCACCTCTCTTGGGGCCAACGTCCTGACTTTC.